This TCR beta chain was obtained from a study of blood T cells in healthy people across ages. Study findings and constraints: Because sorting was not performed, PBMCs prevented conclusive naive versus antigen-experienced comparison. Donors of long life had a larger count of naive CD4+ cells and greater diversity than aged donors. With age, beta diversity per million T cells declined roughly linearly, significantly by 30 to 40.

This clonotype was recorded many times. What it binds is unknown. Next came a second PCR, run for about 6 to 11 cycles, which used a sample-barcoded 5' primer along with a J-beta primer mix. TCRdb redid the calling of the 5' RACE reads with MiXCR, one entry per CDR3 protein. The sample has 600,000 to 800,000 distinct CDR3 sequences, around 21% seen once; the top ten hold 3.6%. With 4 bases clipped from V and 4 bases from J, the junction kept 13 bases outside the gene matches. The CDR3 has 16 amino acids. CDR1 and CDR2 from the germline V gene are SQVTM and ANQGSEA. The sequence derives from a man between 70 and 80 years old in good health. The chain joins TRBV29-1 to TRBJ2-7; 10 bases are a match to TRBD2. Sequences were obtained from blood. CDR3 residues: CSVVGLADRDPYEQYF. Written as DNA, the CDR3 is TGCAGCGTTGTAGGACTAGCGGACAGGGACCCTTACGAGCAGTACTTC.